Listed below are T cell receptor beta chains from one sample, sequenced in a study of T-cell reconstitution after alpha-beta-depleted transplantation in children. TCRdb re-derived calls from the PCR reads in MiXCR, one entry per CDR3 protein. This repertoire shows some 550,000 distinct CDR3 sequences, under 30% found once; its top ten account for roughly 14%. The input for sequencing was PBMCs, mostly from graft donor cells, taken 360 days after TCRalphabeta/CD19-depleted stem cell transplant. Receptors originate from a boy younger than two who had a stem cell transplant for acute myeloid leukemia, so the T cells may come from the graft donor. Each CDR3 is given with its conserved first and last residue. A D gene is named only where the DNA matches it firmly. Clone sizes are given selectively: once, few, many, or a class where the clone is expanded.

CSVDASGGASEQFF | TGCAGCGTTGATGCTAGCGGGGGGGCCAGTGAGCAGTTCTTC | TRBJ2-1 | few | TRBV29-1 | TRBD2
CASSSLSWLSSYNEQFF | TGTGCCAGCAGCTCATTAAGCTGGCTAAGCTCCTACAATGAGCAGTTCTTC | TRBJ2-1 | many | TRBV7-2 | -
CASSLGAGHTEAFF | TGTGCCAGCAGCTTGGGGGCCGGGCACACTGAAGCTTTCTTT | TRBJ1-1 | few | TRBV5-6 | -
CASSLAVSGGETQYF | TGTGCCAGCAGCTTAGCAGTGAGCGGGGGGGAGACCCAGTACTTC | TRBJ2-5 | many | TRBV7-2 | TRBD2
CASSLVQVDLSGANVLTF | TGTGCCAGCAGCTTAGTGCAGGTAGACCTCTCTGGGGCCAACGTCCTGACTTTC | TRBJ2-6 | - | TRBV7-2 | -
CSARDLGQSNQPQHF | TGCAGTGCTAGAGATCTCGGACAGAGCAATCAGCCCCAGCATTTT | TRBJ1-5 | - | TRBV20-1 | -
CASTVGAKNIQYF | TGTGCCAGCACCGTGGGAGCCAAAAACATTCAGTACTTC | TRBJ2-4 | - | TRBV7-2 | -
CASSQETGRATGELFF | TGCGCCAGCAGCCAAGAGACAGGGAGGGCCACCGGGGAGCTGTTTTTT | TRBJ2-2 | - | TRBV4-1 | -
CSAFDRSGGLTDTQYF | TGCAGTGCTTTCGACCGAAGCGGGGGCCTCACAGATACGCAGTATTTT | TRBJ2-3 | - | TRBV20-1 | TRBD2
CASSFTRGTGELFF | TGTGCCAGCAGTTTTACCAGGGGAACCGGGGAGCTGTTTTTT | TRBJ2-2 | many | TRBV7-2 | -
CASSLRMGYNEQFF | TGTGCCAGCAGCTTGCGGATGGGTTACAATGAGCAGTTCTTC | TRBJ2-1 | - | TRBV11-2 | -
CASSFESASGAYNEQFF | TGTGCCAGCAGCTTTGAGTCTGCTAGCGGGGCCTACAATGAGCAGTTCTTC | TRBJ2-1 | - | TRBV7-2 | TRBD2
CASSRGGNTDTQYF | TGCGCCAGCAGCCGAGGAGGGAACACAGATACGCAGTATTTT | TRBJ2-3 | many | TRBV4-3 | -
CASSSAYEQYF | TGCGCCAGCAGCTCCGCCTACGAGCAGTACTTC | TRBJ2-7 | many | TRBV7-2 | -
CASSSWGELFF | TGTGCCAGCAGTTCGTGGGGGGAGCTGTTTTTT | TRBJ2-2 | - | TRBV28 | -
CAIKNINEQFF | TGTGCCATCAAGAATATCAATGAGCAGTTCTTC | TRBJ2-1 | few | TRBV12-3/TRBV12-4 | -
CASSAGAQETQYF | TGCGCCAGCAGCGCGGGGGCACAAGAGACCCAGTACTTC | TRBJ2-5 | - | TRBV5-1 | -
CASSLTPTGIGQPQHF | TGTGCCAGCAGCTTAACCCCGACAGGGATCGGTCAGCCCCAGCATTTT | TRBJ1-5 | - | TRBV7-2 | TRBD1
CSGTSPSTDTQYF | TGCAGCGGGACCAGTCCTAGCACAGATACGCAGTATTTT | TRBJ2-3 | many | TRBV29-1 | -
CSARTWRDRYSDTQYF | TGCAGTGCTAGAACCTGGCGGGACAGATATTCAGATACGCAGTATTTT | TRBJ2-3 | - | TRBV20-1 | -
CSVRPGARGDTEAFF | TGCAGCGTGAGGCCGGGGGCTAGGGGGGACACTGAAGCTTTCTTT | TRBJ1-1 | once | TRBV29-1 | -
CASSLGRGDQETQYF | TGTGCCAGCAGTTTAGGCCGGGGGGATCAAGAGACCCAGTACTTC | TRBJ2-5 | - | TRBV28 | TRBD2
CASRSLGGSSYNEQFF | TGTGCCAGCAGGTCCCTCGGGGGGAGCTCCTACAATGAGCAGTTCTTC | TRBJ2-1 | - | TRBV12-3/TRBV12-4 | TRBD2
CSARDPKGAGYLWDTQYF | TGCAGTGCTAGAGATCCCAAGGGGGCGGGGTACCTCTGGGATACGCAGTATTTT | TRBJ2-3 | - | TRBV20-1 | -
CAGSNLGDGVETQYF | TGTGCGGGGAGCAACCTCGGAGACGGTGTGGAGACCCAGTACTTC | TRBJ2-5 | many | TRBV7-9 | -
CASSPRVASGGSSYNEQFF | TGTGCCAGCAGCCCACGGGTAGCTAGCGGGGGTTCTTCCTACAATGAGCAGTTCTTC | TRBJ2-1 | - | TRBV21-1 | -
CASSFAGLQIYGNTIYF | TGTGCCAGCAGTTTTGCGGGACTCCAGATCTACGGAAACACCATATATTTT | TRBJ1-3 | - | TRBV28 | -
CASSLQGWTEAFF | TGTGCCAGCAGCTTGCAGGGATGGACTGAAGCTTTCTTT | TRBJ1-1 | - | TRBV7-2 | -
CASSEVVQGAFSGANVLTF | TGTGCCAGCAGTGAAGTGGTACAGGGGGCTTTCTCTGGGGCCAACGTCCTGACTTTC | TRBJ2-6 | - | TRBV6-1 | TRBD1
CASSLGGRDEQYF | TGTGCCAGCAGCTTAGGAGGGCGCGACGAGCAGTACTTC | TRBJ2-7 | many | TRBV7-2 | -
CAISGVESTDTQYF | TGTGCCATCAGTGGGGTAGAGAGCACAGATACGCAGTATTTT | TRBJ2-3 | - | TRBV10-3 | -
CASSLDRSEAFF | TGTGCCAGCAGCTTAGACAGGTCGGAAGCTTTCTTT | TRBJ1-1 | - | TRBV7-2 | -
CASSELSRPDQPQHF | TGCGCCAGCAGTGAGCTGTCCAGGCCTGATCAGCCCCAGCATTTT | TRBJ1-5 | - | TRBV10-1 | -
CASSPQGTQYF | TGTGCCAGCTCACCCCAAGGGACCCAGTACTTC | TRBJ2-5 | many | TRBV18 | -
CASSGGRDEAFF | TGCGCCAGCAGCGGGGGGCGAGATGAAGCTTTCTTT | TRBJ1-1 | - | TRBV5-1 | -
CASSLEGGYMNTEAFF | TGCGCCAGCAGCTTGGAGGGGGGGTACATGAACACTGAAGCTTTCTTT | TRBJ1-1 | - | TRBV5-1 | -
CAISPDRDDTQYF | TGTGCCATCAGTCCCGACAGGGACGATACGCAGTATTTT | TRBJ2-3 | few | TRBV10-3 | TRBD1
CAISEQSSYNSPLHF | TGTGCCATCAGTGAACAAAGCTCCTATAATTCACCCCTCCACTTT | TRBJ1-6 | - | TRBV10-3 | -
CSARGFGTGDHTDTQYF | TGCAGTGCTAGAGGTTTTGGGACAGGGGACCACACAGATACGCAGTATTTT | TRBJ2-3 | few | TRBV20-1 | TRBD1
CSAVLPFTGPYNEQFF | TGCAGTGCTGTACTACCCTTCACAGGGCCATACAATGAGCAGTTCTTC | TRBJ2-1 | few | TRBV20-1 | -
CASSFHLNTEAFF | TGTGCCAGCAGTTTCCACCTGAACACTGAAGCTTTCTTT | TRBJ1-1 | many | TRBV12-3/TRBV12-4 | -
CASSLTGQPSSGANVLTF | TGCGCCAGCAGTCTGACAGGGCAACCGAGCTCTGGGGCCAACGTCCTGACTTTC | TRBJ2-6 | - | TRBV5-1 | TRBD1
CASSLQGQGWTEAFF | TGTGCCAGCAGCTTACAGGGACAGGGCTGGACTGAAGCTTTCTTT | TRBJ1-1 | few | TRBV7-2 | TRBD1